Reported below is one TCR beta chain. Some clones are missing from TCRdb's copy, which holds only in-frame ones; the method was immunoSEQ multiplex PCR. Of roughly 40,000 clones listed, approximately 88% are singletons. This sample is part of a study of T cell responses to AZD1222 COVID-19 vaccine. Sample: peripheral blood, taken 28 days after the second AZD1222 dose. This clonotype was sampled from an adult who received the AZD1222 COVID-19 vaccine.

CDR3 sequence (DNA): TGTGCCAGCAGGATACGGACAGGGCCGTACGAGCAGTACTTC. Residues: CASRIRTGPYEQYF. The rearrangement joins TRBV6-5 to TRBJ2-7, with 8 bases lining up with TRBD1. This CDR3 contains 14 residues. CDR1 is MNHEY, CDR2 SVGAGI, per germline. V lost 6 bases, J lost 4 bases, and 8 bases stayed unmatched.